The sequence of this TCR beta chain was determined in a study of blood T cells in healthy people across ages. Study-wide results and caveats: Roughly linear age-related decline in beta diversity appeared, significant by age about 40. The study found more naive CD4+ cells and higher diversity in long-lived than aged donors.

Remarks on this clonotype: What it binds is not known.

Trimming removed 4 bases at V and 5 bases at J, with 22 bases between. CDR1 DFQATT and CDR2 SNEGSKA come from the germline V gene (reference sequence). The CDR3 consists of 16 residues. Combining a sample-barcoded 5' primer with a J-beta primer mix, a second PCR ran for roughly 7 to 12 cycles. TCRdb reprocessed the 5' RACE reads via MiXCR and lists one record per CDR3 protein. The data hold fewer than 750,000 distinct CDR3 sequences, with 52% observed a single time. The people who gave samples were healthy Caucasians from Russia, aged about 6 to 95. J is TRBJ2-3 and V is TRBV20-1, with D possibly being TRBD2 (5 bases). The sequencing input was blood. This TCR was recovered from a woman older than 75 in good health. The CDR3 here is CSATTGWAGGEDTQYF. The CDR3 DNA is TGCAGTGCTACCACGGGGTGGGCGGGTGGTGAAGATACGCAGTATTTT.